This TCR beta chain was retrieved from a study of early T cells in non-severe SARS-CoV-2 infection (dated by TCRdb to about 2021). Concerning the study at large: Because TCR sequencing was done on bulk RNA from unsorted whole blood, the alpha and beta chains could not be paired. Study-level results and caveats: Matching against VDJdb was skewed toward anti-spike CD8 responses, likely underestimated virus-specific expansions, and missed private and CD4 specificities.

Library preparation used 5' RACE. TCRdb lists the instrument as NextSeq 500. To correct for sequencing error and PCR bias, the TCR library protocol tagged individual cDNA molecules with unique molecular identifiers. TCR alpha and beta chains were both sequenced, and the abundances of alpha and beta sequences in each sample were closely correlated with each other. The study's own analysis went as follows. Decombinator V4 was used to annotate TCR sequences for V gene, J gene and CDR3. Expanded TCRs were defined as changing significantly between any two time points under a Poisson model with p below 0.0001. TCR abundances were normalised to the total number of TCRs sequenced in each sample and reported as counts per million. VDJdb, accessed 1 November 2021, was searched for CMV, EBV and SARS-CoV-2 annotated TCRs, excluding TCRs annotated for multiple antigens. TCRdb passed the public sequencing reads through fastp at Q25 and MiXCR, retaining productive beta sequences. Duplicate CDR3 protein sequences are folded into a single record with the most common DNA and genes. TCRdb, not the original authors, processed these V and J calls. The sample records 48,000 or so distinct CDR3 sequences, about 6.2% of which are singletons. The top ten clones comprise 6% to 8.5% of the sample.

A case-control design nested within a healthcare worker cohort in London, UK, was used, with weekly nasopharyngeal swab PCR tests and blood sampling performed. Between 23 and 31 March 2020, the week of the UK lockdown, healthcare workers were enrolled and then followed up weekly for as long as 16 weeks. Notes on this clonotype: Its antigen remains undetermined. Per-nucleotide qualities are absent, and no much larger clonotype sits a single base away.

Sequencing was performed on whole blood, taken at baseline. This clonotype was sampled from an adult who was a healthcare worker with PCR-confirmed SARS-CoV-2 infection or an uninfected control (not recorded which).

Read as DNA, the sequence is TGTGCCAGTACCACGGGACTTGCTCAGAAGACCCAGTACTTC. Its protein is CASTTGLAQKTQYF. This chain joins TRBV19 to TRBJ2-5, with a weak D call of TRBD2 (6 bases match). The CDR3 covers 14 residues, taking in both the cysteine and the phenylalanine. The kept DNA is CDR3 alone, 42 bases in frame from the first base. V is pared back by 7 bases and J by 6 bases, with 18 bases lying between the germline termini. CDR1 and CDR2 are read off the germline V gene (reference sequence) as LNHDA and SQIVND.